The rows below give T cell receptor beta chains drawn from one sample of a study of cytomegalovirus exposure and HLA in healthy donors. Clones were sequenced by immunoSEQ multiplex PCR, and TCRdb holds only the in-frame ones, with some missing. The sample lists 77,000 or so clones, approximately 71% occurring once. The specimen was PBMCs. The receptors stem from a woman between 35 and 50 years old in good health and CMV-seronegative. Each CDR3 is given with its conserved first and last residue. The order of the fields is J gene, D gene, V gene, CDR3 protein. A D gene is named only where the DNA matches it firmly.

TRBJ2-1	-	TRBV19	CASSPVNTLYNEQFF
TRBJ2-7	TRBD2	TRBV7-9	CASSSGEPSGRLYEQYF
TRBJ1-4	-	TRBV30	CAWRQGNNEKLFF
TRBJ2-4	TRBD2	TRBV7-9	CASSLDGGRENIQYF
TRBJ2-1	-	TRBV14	CASSQRDSSYNEQFF
TRBJ2-1	TRBD1	TRBV2	CASSANRQGVNEQFF
TRBJ2-7	TRBD2	TRBV11-2	CASSSGDGLAGTEQYF
TRBJ2-1	TRBD2	TRBV5-6	CASSRTSGNGEQFF
TRBJ2-1	TRBD2	TRBV27	CASSLLAGFFHEQFF
TRBJ2-2	-	TRBV7-2	CASSPQGGGELFF
TRBJ2-3	TRBD2	TRBV11-1	CASSPRLAEEDTQYF
TRBJ2-1	TRBD2	TRBV7-6	CASSQILAGETDEQFF
TRBJ2-3	TRBD2	TRBV5-1	CASSLDGTSSDTQYF
TRBJ2-1	TRBD2	TRBV25-1	CASSDLAGAYNEQFF
TRBJ1-2	-	TRBV28	CASSSITGSRGYTF
TRBJ2-5	TRBD2	TRBV18	CASQGLAGEQETQYF
TRBJ1-1	TRBD1	TRBV7-3	CASSLTGGVNTEAFF
TRBJ2-3	-	TRBV7-8	CASRLRRLASTDTQYF
TRBJ2-3	-	TRBV19	CASSEQGKSDTQYF
TRBJ2-1	TRBD2	TRBV9	CASGRGTSSYNEQFF
TRBJ1-5	TRBD1	TRBV19	CASSISRDRVDNQPQHF
TRBJ1-3	TRBD1	TRBV10-3	CAISDSGTGGNTIYF
TRBJ2-5	TRBD2	TRBV5-1	CASSVGSGGAGTQYF